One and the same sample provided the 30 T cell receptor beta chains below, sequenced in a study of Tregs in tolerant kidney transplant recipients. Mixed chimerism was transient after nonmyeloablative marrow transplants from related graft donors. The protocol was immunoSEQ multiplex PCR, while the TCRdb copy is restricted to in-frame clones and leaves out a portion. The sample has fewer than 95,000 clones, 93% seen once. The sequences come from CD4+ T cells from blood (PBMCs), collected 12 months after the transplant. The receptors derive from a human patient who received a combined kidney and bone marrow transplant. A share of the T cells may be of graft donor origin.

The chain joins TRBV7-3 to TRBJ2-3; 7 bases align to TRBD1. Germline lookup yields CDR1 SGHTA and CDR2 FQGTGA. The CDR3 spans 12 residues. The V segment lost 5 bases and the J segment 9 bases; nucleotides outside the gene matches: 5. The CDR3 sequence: CASSATQGTQYF. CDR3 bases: TGTGCCAGCAGCGCCACACAGGGGACGCAGTATTTT. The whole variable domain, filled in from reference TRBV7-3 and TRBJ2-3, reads GAGVSQTPSNKVTEKGKYVELRCDPISGHTALYWYRQSLGQGPEFLIYFQGTGAADDSGLPNDRFFAVRPEGSVSTLKIQRTERGDSAVYLCASSATQGTQYFGPGTRLTVL.

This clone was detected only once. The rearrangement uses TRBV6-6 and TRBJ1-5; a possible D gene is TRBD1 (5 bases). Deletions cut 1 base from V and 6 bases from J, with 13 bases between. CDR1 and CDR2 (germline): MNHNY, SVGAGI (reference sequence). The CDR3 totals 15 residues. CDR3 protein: CASSYFGGGSQPQHF. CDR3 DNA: TGTGCCAGCAGTTACTTTGGCGGGGGTAGTCAGCCCCAGCATTTT.

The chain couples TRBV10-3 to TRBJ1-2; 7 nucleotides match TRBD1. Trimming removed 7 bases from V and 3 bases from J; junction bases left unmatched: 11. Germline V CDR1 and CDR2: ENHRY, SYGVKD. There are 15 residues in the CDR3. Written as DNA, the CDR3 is TGTGCCATCACCCACCACAGGGGTGAGGACTATGGCTACACCTTC. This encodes CAITHHRGEDYGYTF.

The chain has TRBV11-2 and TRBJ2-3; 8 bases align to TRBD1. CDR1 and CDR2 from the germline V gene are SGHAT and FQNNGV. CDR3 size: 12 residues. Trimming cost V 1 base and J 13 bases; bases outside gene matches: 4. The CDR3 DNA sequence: TGTGCCAGCAGCTTAGTAATGGACAGGGAGTATTTT. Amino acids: CASSLVMDREYF.

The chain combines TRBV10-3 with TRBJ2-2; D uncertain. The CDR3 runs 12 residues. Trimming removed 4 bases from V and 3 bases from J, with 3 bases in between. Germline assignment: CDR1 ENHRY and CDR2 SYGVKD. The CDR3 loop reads CAISADTGELFF. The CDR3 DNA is TGTGCCATCAGTGCCGACACCGGGGAGCTGTTTTTT.

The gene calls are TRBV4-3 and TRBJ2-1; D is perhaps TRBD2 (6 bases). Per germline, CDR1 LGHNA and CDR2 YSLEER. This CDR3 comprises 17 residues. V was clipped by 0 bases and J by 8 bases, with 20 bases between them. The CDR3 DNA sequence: TGCGCCAGCAGCCAAGATAGCCAGCGGGTGACGTCGGATGAGCAGTTCTTC. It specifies CASSQDSQRVTSDEQFF.

CDR3 sequence reads: CASSPVGLSSSYEQYF. CDR3 bases: TGTGCCAGCTCACCAGTGGGACTCTCAAGCTCCTACGAGCAGTACTTC. The V and J genes are TRBV18 and TRBJ2-7, with D possibly being TRBD2 (6 bases). CDR3 length: 16 residues. CDR1 and CDR2 (germline): KGHSH, LQKENI. Trimming shortened V by 2 bases and J by 0 bases, and 14 bases separated the two germline ends.

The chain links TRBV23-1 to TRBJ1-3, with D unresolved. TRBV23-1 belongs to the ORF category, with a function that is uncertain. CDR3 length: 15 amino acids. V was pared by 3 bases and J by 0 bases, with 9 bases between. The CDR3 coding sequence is TGCGCCAGCAGTCATGTAGAGAACTCTGGAAACACCATATATTTT. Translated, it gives CASSHVENSGNTIYF.

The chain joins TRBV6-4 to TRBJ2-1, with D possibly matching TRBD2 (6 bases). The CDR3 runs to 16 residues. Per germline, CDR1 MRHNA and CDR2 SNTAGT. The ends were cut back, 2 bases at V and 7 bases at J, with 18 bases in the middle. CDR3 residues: CASSDQPRGAGNEQFF. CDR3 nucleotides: TGTGCCAGCAGTGACCAGCCTCGAGGGGCGGGGAATGAGCAGTTCTTC.

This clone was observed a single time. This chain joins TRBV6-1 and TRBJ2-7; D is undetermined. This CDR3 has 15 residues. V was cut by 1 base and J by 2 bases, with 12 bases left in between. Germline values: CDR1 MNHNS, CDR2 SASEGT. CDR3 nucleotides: TGTGCCAGCAGTGAAGAGACCACTATCGCCTACGAGCAGTACTTC. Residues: CASSEETTIAYEQYF.

The CDR3 is CASTPSGGDTIYF. In DNA, the CDR3 is TGCGCCAGCACCCCCTCTGGAGGAGACACCATATATTTT. The rearrangement links TRBV5-1 to TRBJ1-3; D ambiguous. Trimming stripped 6 bases from V and 8 bases from J, with 15 bases between. This CDR3 region has 13 residues. CDR1 and CDR2 (germline): SGHRS, YFSETQ.

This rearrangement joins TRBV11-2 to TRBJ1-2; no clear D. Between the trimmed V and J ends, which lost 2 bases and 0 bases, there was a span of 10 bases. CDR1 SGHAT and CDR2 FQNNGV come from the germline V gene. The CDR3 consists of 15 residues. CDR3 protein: CASSLSSSSNYGYTF. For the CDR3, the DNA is TGTGCCAGCAGCTTATCTTCTAGTTCTAACTATGGCTACACCTTC.

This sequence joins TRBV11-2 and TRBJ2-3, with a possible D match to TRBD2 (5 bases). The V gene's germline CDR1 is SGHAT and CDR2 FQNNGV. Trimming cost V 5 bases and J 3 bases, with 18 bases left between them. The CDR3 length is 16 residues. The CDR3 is CASSPFLGVRTDTQYF. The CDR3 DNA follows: TGTGCCAGCAGCCCCTTTTTGGGAGTGAGAACAGATACGCAGTATTTT. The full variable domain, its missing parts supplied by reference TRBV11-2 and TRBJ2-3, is EAGVAQSPRYKIIEKRQSVAFWCNPISGHATLYWYQQILGQGPKLLIQFQNNGVVDDSQLPKDRFSAERLKGVDSTLKIQPAKLEDSAVYLCASSPFLGVRTDTQYFGPGTRLTVL.

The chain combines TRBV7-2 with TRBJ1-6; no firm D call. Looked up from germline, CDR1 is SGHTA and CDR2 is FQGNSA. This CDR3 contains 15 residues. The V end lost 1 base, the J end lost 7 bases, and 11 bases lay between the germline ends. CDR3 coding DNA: TGTGCCAGCAGCTTAGGCCCGGCACAGAATTCACCCCTCCACTTT. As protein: CASSLGPAQNSPLHF.

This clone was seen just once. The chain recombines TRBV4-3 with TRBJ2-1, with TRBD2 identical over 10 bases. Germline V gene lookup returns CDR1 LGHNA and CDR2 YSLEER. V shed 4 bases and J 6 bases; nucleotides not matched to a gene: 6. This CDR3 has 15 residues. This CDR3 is CASSLLAGVINEQFF. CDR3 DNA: TGCGCCAGCAGCCTCCTAGCGGGAGTCATCAATGAGCAGTTCTTC.

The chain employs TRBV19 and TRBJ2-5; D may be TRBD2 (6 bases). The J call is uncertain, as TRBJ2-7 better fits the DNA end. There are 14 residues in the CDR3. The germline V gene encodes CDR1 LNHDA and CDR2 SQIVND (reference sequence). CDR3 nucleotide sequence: TGTGCCAGTAGTATCCGACTAGTTTCGGGCGAGCAGTACTTC. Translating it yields CASSIRLVSGEQYF.

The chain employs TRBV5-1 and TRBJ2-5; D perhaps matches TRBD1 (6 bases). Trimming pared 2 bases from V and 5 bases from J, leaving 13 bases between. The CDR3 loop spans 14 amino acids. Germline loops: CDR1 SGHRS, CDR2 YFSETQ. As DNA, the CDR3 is TGCGCCAGCAGCTTAGGACAGCTTGGCGAGACCCAGTACTTC. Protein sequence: CASSLGQLGETQYF. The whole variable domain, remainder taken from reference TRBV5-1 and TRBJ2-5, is KAGVTQTPRYLIKTRGQQVTLSCSPISGHRSVSWYQQTPGQGLQFLFEYFSETQRNKGNFPGRFSGRQFSNSRSEMNVSTLELGDSALYLCASSLGQLGETQYFGPGTRLLVL.

This CDR3 reads CASRPRQGLIYGYTF. The DNA of the CDR3 is TGTGCCAGCAGACCCCGACAGGGGTTGATTTATGGCTACACCTTC. V and J are TRBV27 and TRBJ1-2; 8 nucleotides align to TRBD1. The CDR3 spans 15 residues. Germline CDR1 reads MNHEY; CDR2 reads SMNVEV (reference sequence). J lost 5 bases, V lost 6 bases, and 11 bases had no gene match.

The CDR3 sequence is CASSPRTGTYNEQFF. The DNA of the CDR3 is TGTGCCAGCAGCCCCCGGACAGGTACCTACAATGAGCAGTTCTTC. This sequence joins TRBV7-3 and TRBJ2-1; TRBD1 matches at 7 bases. Germline V gene sequence: CDR1 SGHTA, CDR2 FQGTGA. This CDR3 has 15 residues. Trimming cost V 5 bases and J 2 bases; bases outside gene matches: 6.

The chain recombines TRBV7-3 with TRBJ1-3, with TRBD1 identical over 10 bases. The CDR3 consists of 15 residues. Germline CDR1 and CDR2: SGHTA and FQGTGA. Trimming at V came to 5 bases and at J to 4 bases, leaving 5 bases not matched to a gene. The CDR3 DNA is TGTGCCAGCAGCCCCGGGACAGGGGCAGGAAACACCATATATTTT. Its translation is CASSPGTGAGNTIYF.

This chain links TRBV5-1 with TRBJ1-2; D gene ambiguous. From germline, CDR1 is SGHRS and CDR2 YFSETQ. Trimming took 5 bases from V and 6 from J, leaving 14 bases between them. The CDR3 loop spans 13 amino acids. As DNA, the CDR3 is TGCGCCAGCAGGTCAGCGGAACTCCATGGCTACACCTTC. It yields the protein CASRSAELHGYTF.

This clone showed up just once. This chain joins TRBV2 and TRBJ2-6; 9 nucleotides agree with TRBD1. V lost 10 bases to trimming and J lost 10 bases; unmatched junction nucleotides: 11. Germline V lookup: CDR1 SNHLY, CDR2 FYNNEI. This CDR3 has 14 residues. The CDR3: CATSWDRVSNVLTF. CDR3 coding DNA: TGTGCCACGTCTTGGGACAGGGTTTCTAACGTCCTGACTTTC.

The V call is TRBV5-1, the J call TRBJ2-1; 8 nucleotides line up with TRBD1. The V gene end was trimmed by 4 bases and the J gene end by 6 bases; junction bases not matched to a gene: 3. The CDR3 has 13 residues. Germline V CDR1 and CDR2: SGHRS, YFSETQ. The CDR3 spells CASSQGTGNEQFF. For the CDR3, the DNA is TGCGCCAGCAGCCAGGGGACAGGCAATGAGCAGTTCTTC.

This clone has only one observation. The CDR3 nucleotides read TGTGCCAGCAGCCGAGAGGGAGATACGCAGTATTTT. Translating it yields CASSREGDTQYF. V gene TRBV7-9 combines with J gene TRBJ2-3; D possibly corresponds to TRBD2 (5 bases). Germline V gene sequence: CDR1 SEHNR, CDR2 FQNEAQ (reference sequence). V was shortened by 5 bases and J by 5 bases, with 8 bases between the two germline ends. This CDR3 has 12 residues.

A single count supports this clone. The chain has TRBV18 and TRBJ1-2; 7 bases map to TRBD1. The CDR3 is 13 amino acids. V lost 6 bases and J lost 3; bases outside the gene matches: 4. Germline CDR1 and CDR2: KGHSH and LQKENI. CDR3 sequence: CASSTGEYYGYTF. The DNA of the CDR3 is TGTGCCAGCTCCACAGGGGAATACTATGGCTACACCTTC.

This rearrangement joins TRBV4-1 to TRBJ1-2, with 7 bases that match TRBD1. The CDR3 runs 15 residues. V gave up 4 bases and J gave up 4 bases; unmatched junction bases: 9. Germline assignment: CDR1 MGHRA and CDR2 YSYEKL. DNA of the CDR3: TGCGCCAGCAGCCGGGGGACAGCCGAGGTCTATGGCTACACCTTC. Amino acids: CASSRGTAEVYGYTF.

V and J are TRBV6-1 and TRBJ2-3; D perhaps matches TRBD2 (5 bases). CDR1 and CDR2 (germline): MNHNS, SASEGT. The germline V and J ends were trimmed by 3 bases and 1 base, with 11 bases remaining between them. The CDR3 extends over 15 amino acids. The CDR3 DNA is TGTGCCAGCAGTGATAGCGTTAGACGCACAGATACGCAGTATTTT. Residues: CASSDSVRRTDTQYF.

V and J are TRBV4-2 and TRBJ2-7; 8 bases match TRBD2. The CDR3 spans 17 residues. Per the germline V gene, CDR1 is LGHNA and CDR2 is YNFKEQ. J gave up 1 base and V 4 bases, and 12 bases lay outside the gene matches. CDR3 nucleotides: TGTGCCAGCAGCCTGGGTGGAGCCGGGGGGGGGTCCTACGAGCAGTACTTC. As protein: CASSLGGAGGGSYEQYF.

As DNA, the CDR3 is TGTGCCTGGAGTAGAGTACGGGAAAAACTGTTTTTT. Translating gives CAWSRVREKLFF. The J gene is TRBJ1-4, the V gene TRBV30; D gene unclear. CDR3 size: 12 residues. V lost 2 bases, J lost 8 bases, and 9 bases lay in between. Germline lookup yields CDR1 GTSNPN and CDR2 SVGIG (reference sequence).

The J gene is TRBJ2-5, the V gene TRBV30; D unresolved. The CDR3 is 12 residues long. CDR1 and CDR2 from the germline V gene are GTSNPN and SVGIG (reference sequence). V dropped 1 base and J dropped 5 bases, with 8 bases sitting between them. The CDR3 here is CAWSASAETQYF. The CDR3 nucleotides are TGTGCCTGGAGTGCCTCTGCGGAGACCCAGTACTTC.